What follows describes a single T cell receptor beta chain. The assay was immunoSEQ multiplex PCR, and TCRdb's table has in-frame clones only and misses some. Of 90,000 to 95,000 clones in the sample, roughly 93% are singletons; the top ten hold 4.3%. The trim removed 7 bases at V and 8 bases at J, leaving 11 bases unmatched. This CDR3 region has 15 residues. Germline CDR1 reads SEHNR; CDR2 reads FQNEAQ (reference sequence). The sample originates from a study of T cell changes during pregnancy in multiple sclerosis. The material was peripheral blood, obtained in the first trimester of pregnancy. The sequence was obtained from a female donor with multiple sclerosis, enrolled in a pregnancy study. The chain has TRBV7-9 and TRBJ2-1, with TRBD2 matching 10 bases. The CDR3 coding sequence is TGTGCCAGCATTTTAGCGGGGGGCGGGGGCTATGAGCAGTTCTTC. As protein: CASILAGGGGYEQFF.